Shown below are 27 T cell receptor beta chains from a single sample sequenced in a study of graft-versus-host responses after intestinal transplantation. Their specific antigens are unknown. Produced via immunoSEQ multiplex PCR; TCRdb's table is partial and in-frame only. This table has 65,000 to 85,000 clones, around 87% appearing once. The source was unstimulated CD8+ T cells sorted from spleen or lymph node cells, collected before transplant. These receptors all stem from a human donor who was the organ donor for an intestinal transplant.

V is TRBV30 and J is TRBJ2-7; D might be TRBD1 (5 bases). V was clipped by 0 bases and J by 0 bases, with 6 bases between them. The germline CDR1 and CDR2 sequences are GTSNPN and SVGIG (reference sequence). The CDR3 is 13 residues long. CDR3 protein: CAWSVDNSYEQYF. DNA for the CDR3: TGTGCCTGGAGTGTGGACAACTCCTACGAGCAGTACTTC. The whole variable domain, remainder taken from reference TRBV30 and TRBJ2-7, is SQTIHQWPATLVQPVGSPLSLECTVEGTSNPNLYWYRQAAGRGLQLLFYSVGIGQISSEVPQNLSASRPQDRQFILSSKKLLLSDSGFYLCAWSVDNSYEQYFGPGTRLTVT.

CDR3 amino acids: CASSLDRGLSWKGSEAFF. DNA of the CDR3: TGTGCCAGCAGCTTAGACAGGGGGCTTAGTTGGAAGGGATCTGAAGCTTTCTTT. The V and J genes are TRBV7-6 and TRBJ1-1, with 9 bases identical to TRBD1. Germline CDR1 is SGHVS and CDR2 is FNYEAQ. V lost 1 base, J lost 6 bases, and 15 bases stayed unmatched. The CDR3 is 18 residues long.

This chain uses TRBV5-6 with TRBJ2-7; D is perhaps TRBD1 (6 bases). Deletions cut 1 base from V and 3 bases from J, with 11 bases between. The CDR3 consists of 14 residues. Looked up from germline, CDR1 is SGHDT and CDR2 is YYEEEE. CDR3 region: CASSLRDTVYEQYF. In nucleotides, the CDR3 is TGTGCCAGCAGCTTGCGGGACACCGTCTACGAGCAGTACTTC.

The chain is built from TRBV6-1 and TRBJ1-2; D gene ambiguous. Germline V gene sequence: CDR1 MNHNS, CDR2 SASEGT. The CDR3 runs to 13 residues. Trimming cost V 1 base and J 1 base, with 4 bases left between them. The CDR3 reads CASSEDNNYGYTF. The CDR3 nucleotides read TGTGCCAGCAGTGAAGACAATAACTATGGCTACACCTTC.

The rearrangement joins TRBV5-1 to TRBJ2-7; 7 positions match TRBD1. This CDR3 contains 17 residues. Germline V gives CDR1 SGHRS, CDR2 YFSETQ. Trimming took 2 bases from V and 0 from J; bases not matched to a gene: 11. The chain's CDR3 is CASSFFLSGQSSYEQYF. CDR3 coding DNA: TGCGCCAGCAGCTTTTTTTTATCGGGACAGAGCTCCTACGAGCAGTACTTC.

The chain joins TRBV10-3 to TRBJ1-2; 8 positions agree with TRBD1. This CDR3 spans 15 amino acids. Trimming removed 0 bases from V and 5 bases from J; junction bases left unmatched: 5. Germline loops: CDR1 ENHRY, CDR2 SYGVKD. The CDR3 is CAISESTGGTYGYTF. The CDR3 DNA follows: TGTGCCATCAGTGAGTCAACAGGGGGGACGTATGGCTACACCTTC.

The chain carries TRBV6-1 and TRBJ2-3; a possible D gene is TRBD2 (5 bases). The CDR3 is made up of 15 amino acids. The V end was cut by 5 bases, the J end by 6 bases, with 18 bases between. CDR1 and CDR2 from the germline V gene are MNHNS and SASEGT. CDR3 region: CASSPEEMGYDTQYF. The CDR3 bases are TGTGCCAGCAGTCCGGAGGAAATGGGTTATGATACGCAGTATTTT.

The rearrangement joins TRBV29-1 to TRBJ1-1; D is unclear. Germline V gives CDR1 SQVTM, CDR2 ANQGSEA. Trimming took 6 bases from V and 6 from J, leaving 8 bases between them. The CDR3 is made up of 10 amino acids. CDR3 protein: CSVGTAEAFF. The CDR3, as DNA: TGCAGCGTAGGTACTGCTGAAGCTTTCTTT.

The V and J genes are TRBV15 and TRBJ2-1; D unclear. V lost 3 bases and J lost 2, with 17 bases in between. The germline CDR1 and CDR2 sequences are LNHNV and YYDKDF (reference sequence). CDR3 size: 17 residues. The CDR3: CATSSFTDGGTYNEQFF. In DNA form, the CDR3 reads TGTGCCACCAGCAGCTTCACCGATGGTGGCACCTACAATGAGCAGTTCTTC. The entire variable domain, with the rest obtained from reference TRBV15 and TRBJ2-1, is as follows: DAMVIQNPRYQVTQFGKPVTLSCSQTLNHNVMYWYQQKSSQAPKLLFHYYDKDFNNEADTPDNFQSRRPNTSFCFLDIRSPGLGDTAMYLCATSSFTDGGTYNEQFFGPGTRLTVL.

The J gene is TRBJ2-7, the V gene TRBV6-5; tentatively, D is TRBD2 (5 bases). CDR3 length: 14 amino acids. CDR1 and CDR2 from the germline V gene are MNHEY and SVGAGI. The ends were cut back, 6 bases at V and 3 bases at J, with 15 bases in the middle. CDR3 DNA sequence: TGTGCCAGCAGCCCCCAAGCGGTATTCTACGAGCAGTACTTC. It is translated as CASSPQAVFYEQYF.

The chain has TRBV6-5 and TRBJ1-1; D uncertain. The CDR3 contains 13 residues. Trimming removed 0 bases at V and 7 bases at J, with 9 bases between. The germline gives CDR1 MNHEY, CDR2 SVGAGI. CDR3 sequence (DNA): TGTGCCAGCAGTTACTCGGAGGATTTTGAAGCTTTCTTT. Protein product: CASSYSEDFEAFF.

The V call is TRBV5-6, the J call TRBJ1-1; 7 bases map to TRBD1. Germline V lookup: CDR1 SGHDT, CDR2 YYEEEE. CDR3 size: 16 residues. The ends lost 2 bases at V and 0 bases at J; junction bases unmatched: 7. As DNA, the CDR3 is TGTGCCAGCAGCTTATCGTACAGGGGCATGAACACTGAAGCTTTCTTT. It specifies CASSLSYRGMNTEAFF.

The rearrangement links TRBV19 to TRBJ2-3; D possibly corresponds to TRBD2 (6 bases). Trimming pared 10 bases from V and 7 bases from J, leaving 18 bases between. CDR3 length equals 13 residues. Germline-derived CDR1 and CDR2 are LNHDA and SQIVND (reference sequence). CDR3 nucleotide sequence: TGTGCCACTCGTTTTACGGGGGATCATACGCAGTATTTT. This gives the protein CATRFTGDHTQYF. The full variable domain, its missing parts supplied by reference TRBV19 and TRBJ2-3, is DGGITQSPKYLFRKEGQNVTLSCEQNLNHDAMYWYRQDPGQGLRLIYYSQIVNDFQKGDIAEGYSVSREKKESFPLTVTSAQKNPTAFYLCATRFTGDHTQYFGPGTRLTVL.

The chain employs TRBV7-6 and TRBJ1-3; TRBD1 aligns across 11 bases. Germline loops: CDR1 SGHVS, CDR2 FNYEAQ. Trimming removed 5 bases from V and 4 bases from J; junction bases left unmatched: 4. This CDR3 has 15 residues. In DNA form, the CDR3 reads TGTGCCAGCAGCCCCGGGACAGGGGGAGGAAACACCATATATTTT. Encoded protein: CASSPGTGGGNTIYF.

The table lists this clone with a count of one. The chain carries TRBV10-3 and TRBJ2-7; 9 bases agree with TRBD1. Trimming removed 2 bases from V and 5 bases from J; junction bases left unmatched: 7. Germline values: CDR1 ENHRY, CDR2 SYGVKD. The CDR3 is 15 residues long. The chain's CDR3 is CAISEEGQGTDEQYF. DNA of the CDR3: TGTGCCATCAGTGAGGAAGGACAGGGGACCGACGAGCAGTACTTC.

CDR3 in amino acids: CASSLAGGKDNEQFF. As DNA, the CDR3 is TGTGCCAGTAGTCTAGCGGGGGGGAAGGACAATGAGCAGTTCTTC. This chain links TRBV19 with TRBJ2-1; TRBD2 agrees at 12 bases. The germline CDR1 and CDR2 sequences are LNHDA and SQIVND (reference sequence). The CDR3 is made up of 15 amino acids. J was trimmed by 5 bases and V by 5 bases; bases with no gene match: 4.

The rearrangement links TRBV4-1 to TRBJ1-2, with a tentative D call TRBD1 (6 bases). The CDR3 consists of 15 residues. Germline V gene lookup returns CDR1 MGHRA and CDR2 YSYEKL. With 5 bases removed from V and 6 bases from J, the gap between germline ends came to 19 bases. CDR3 amino acids: CASSELLTGGDGYTF. Here the CDR3 DNA reads TGCGCCAGCAGCGAACTTTTGACAGGCGGCGATGGCTACACCTTC.

The chain carries TRBV6-1 and TRBJ2-3; TRBD1 is a possible D gene (5 bases). CDR1 and CDR2 (germline): MNHNS, SASEGT. The CDR3 runs 13 residues. V was shortened by 3 bases and J by 5 bases, with 9 bases between the two germline ends. The CDR3 DNA reads TGTGCCAGCAGTGATTCAGGGTTAGATACGCAGTATTTT. It translates to CASSDSGLDTQYF.

The chain is built from TRBV27 and TRBJ1-2; 9 positions agree with TRBD1. Losses at the gene ends were 5 bases for V and 8 bases for J; bases not matched to a gene: 18. The CDR3 totals 17 residues. Germline CDR1 MNHEY, CDR2 SMNVEV (reference sequence). The CDR3 is CASSPSTGTGFAEGYTF. The DNA for the CDR3 is TGTGCCAGCAGTCCCTCAACCGGGACAGGGTTTGCGGAAGGCTACACCTTC.

V gene TRBV5-1 combines with J gene TRBJ2-1; 12 bases are a match to TRBD2. The germline CDR1 and CDR2 sequences are SGHRS and YFSETQ. J gave up 3 bases and V 4 bases, and 8 bases lay outside the gene matches. This CDR3 has 17 residues. This CDR3 is CASSPETSGGYYNEQFF. CDR3 DNA: TGCGCCAGCAGCCCCGAGACTAGCGGGGGCTACTACAATGAGCAGTTCTTC. The variable domain in full, with the rest retrieved from reference TRBV5-1 and TRBJ2-1, is KAGVTQTPRYLIKTRGQQVTLSCSPISGHRSVSWYQQTPGQGLQFLFEYFSETQRNKGNFPGRFSGRQFSNSRSEMNVSTLELGDSALYLCASSPETSGGYYNEQFFGPGTRLTVL.

J is TRBJ1-5 and V is TRBV19; D ambiguous. Trimming cost V 4 bases and J 8 bases, with 9 bases left between them. Germline CDR1 LNHDA, CDR2 SQIVND (reference sequence). The CDR3 totals 12 residues. This CDR3 reads CASSTEIEPQHF. In DNA form, the CDR3 reads TGTGCCAGTAGTACGGAAATTGAGCCCCAGCATTTT.

The chain employs TRBV15 and TRBJ1-5; the D is unclear. The CDR3 extends over 12 amino acids. V dropped 2 bases and J dropped 7 bases, with 6 bases sitting between them. Germline V gene sequence: CDR1 LNHNV, CDR2 YYDKDF (reference sequence). In nucleotides, the CDR3 is TGTGCCACCAGCAGATCTAAGCAGCCCCAGCATTTT. Its translation is CATSRSKQPQHF. Full variable domain (missing parts from reference TRBV15 and TRBJ1-5): DAMVIQNPRYQVTQFGKPVTLSCSQTLNHNVMYWYQQKSSQAPKLLFHYYDKDFNNEADTPDNFQSRRPNTSFCFLDIRSPGLGDTAMYLCATSRSKQPQHFGDGTRLSIL.

The V and J genes are TRBV4-1 and TRBJ2-1; weak D call: TRBD1 (5 bases). The V end was cut by 0 bases, the J end by 7 bases, with 16 bases between. CDR1 MGHRA and CDR2 YSYEKL come from the germline V gene. There are 16 residues in the CDR3. In DNA form, the CDR3 reads TGCGCCAGCAGCCAAGATGGACACGGAGTCGAGAATGAGCAGTTCTTC. Translating gives CASSQDGHGVENEQFF.

The rearrangement joins TRBV10-3 to TRBJ1-6; D is unclear. Trimming removed 0 bases from V and 7 bases from J, with 16 bases in between. The germline V gene has CDR1 ENHRY and CDR2 SYGVKD. The CDR3 totals 17 residues. This chain's CDR3 is CAISESLYRPKNSPLHF. Here the CDR3 DNA reads TGTGCCATCAGTGAGTCATTATACAGACCGAAGAATTCACCCCTCCACTTT.

The chain carries TRBV27 and TRBJ2-7; 7 positions match TRBD2. The CDR3 loop spans 15 amino acids. V was pared by 1 base and J by 1 base, with 4 bases of the junction left unmatched. Per the germline V gene, CDR1 is MNHEY and CDR2 is SMNVEV (reference sequence). CDR3 in amino acids: CASSLWGGPSYEQYF. CDR3 bases: TGTGCCAGCAGTTTATGGGGGGGACCGTCCTACGAGCAGTACTTC.

The chain joins TRBV6-1 to TRBJ2-7; D tentatively reads TRBD1 or TRBD2 (7 bases each). Germline V CDR1 and CDR2: MNHNS, SASEGT. V lost 2 bases and J 2 bases, leaving 13 bases between the germline ends. This CDR3 region has 15 residues. The CDR3 protein is CASSERAGGAYEQYF. CDR3 sequence (DNA): TGTGCCAGCAGTGAAAGGGCAGGGGGGGCCTACGAGCAGTACTTC.

The rearrangement links TRBV5-4 to TRBJ1-1; D is unclear. Trimming took off 0 bases at V and 5 bases at J, with 5 bases between the two ends. Germline V CDR1 and CDR2: SGHNT, YYREEE (reference sequence). CDR3 length: 12 amino acids. CDR3 coding DNA: TGTGCCAGCAGCTTGGAACCAACTGAAGCTTTCTTT. It translates to CASSLEPTEAFF.